The rows below give T cell receptor beta chains drawn from one sample of a study of regulatory T cells in long-lasting Graves disease. Each CDR3 protein is one row after TCRdb ran MiXCR on the multiplex PCR reads. The data contain some 450,000 distinct CDR3 sequences, less than 20% of them singletons. The sample also formed part of further work on T cells in Graves' hyperthyroidism and ophthalmopathy.

Sequencing used peripheral blood mononuclear cells (PBMCs), obtained at new diagnosis, from a patient treated with antithyroid drugs. The receptors stem from a woman aged 25 to 39 with Graves disease. Both conserved end residues are part of each CDR3. D genes are given only for firm matches. Rows may omit the clone size; those that give it use once, few, many or a size class.

d_gene: -
v_gene: TRBV28
j_gene: TRBJ1-2
abundance: many
CDR3aa: CASAWGRGNGYTF
CDR3nt: TGTGCCAGCGCATGGGGCCGGGGAAATGGCTACACCTTC

d_gene: -
v_gene: TRBV5-1
j_gene: TRBJ2-1
abundance: many
CDR3aa: CASSLNTGLMSYNEQFF
CDR3nt: TGCGCCAGCAGCTTGAACACGGGACTCATGTCCTACAATGAGCAGTTCTTC

d_gene: TRBD1
v_gene: TRBV28
j_gene: TRBJ1-2
abundance: many
CDR3aa: CASSEGTGRMWYTF
CDR3nt: TGTGCCAGCAGTGAAGGGACAGGTCGTATGTGGTACACCTTC

d_gene: TRBD1
v_gene: TRBV7-3
j_gene: TRBJ1-1
abundance: many
CDR3aa: CASSSTGPNTEAFF
CDR3nt: TGTGCCAGCAGCTCGACAGGGCCGAACACTGAAGCTTTCTTT

d_gene: TRBD2
v_gene: TRBV6-5
j_gene: TRBJ2-7
abundance: many
CDR3aa: CASSYGTSAYEQYF
CDR3nt: TGTGCCAGCAGTTACGGGACTAGCGCCTACGAGCAGTACTTC

d_gene: TRBD2
v_gene: TRBV9
j_gene: TRBJ2-1
abundance: -
CDR3aa: CASSPSGRVNEQFF
CDR3nt: TGTGCCAGCAGTCCCAGCGGGAGGGTCAATGAGCAGTTCTTC

d_gene: -
v_gene: TRBV19
j_gene: TRBJ2-3
abundance: few
CDR3aa: CASSPPRLRDTQYF
CDR3nt: TGTGCCAGTTCCCCCCCCCGCCTACGGGATACGCAGTATTTT

d_gene: -
v_gene: TRBV27
j_gene: TRBJ2-1
abundance: many
CDR3aa: CASSLRRAAEQFF
CDR3nt: TGTGCCAGCAGCCTCCGACGGGCGGCTGAGCAGTTCTTC

d_gene: -
v_gene: TRBV29-1
j_gene: TRBJ2-7
abundance: many
CDR3aa: CSVDGGSYEQYF
CDR3nt: TGCAGCGTTGATGGCGGATCCTACGAGCAGTACTTC

d_gene: -
v_gene: TRBV19
j_gene: TRBJ2-7
abundance: -
CDR3aa: CASSIEGTYEQYF
CDR3nt: TGTGCCAGTAGTATAGAGGGGACCTACGAGCAGTACTTC

d_gene: -
v_gene: TRBV27
j_gene: TRBJ2-7
abundance: -
CDR3aa: CASSFRTGYEQYF
CDR3nt: TGTGCCAGCAGTTTCCGAACAGGGTACGAGCAGTACTTC

d_gene: -
v_gene: TRBV20-1
j_gene: TRBJ2-3
abundance: many
CDR3aa: CSARPDSSTDTQYF
CDR3nt: TGCAGTGCGCGGCCGGACTCGAGCACAGATACGCAGTATTTT

d_gene: TRBD1
v_gene: TRBV7-6
j_gene: TRBJ1-6
abundance: -
CDR3aa: CASSPRTGWEPLHF
CDR3nt: TGTGCCAGCAGCCCTCGGACAGGGTGGGAACCCCTCCACTTT

d_gene: -
v_gene: TRBV20-1
j_gene: TRBJ2-1
abundance: many
CDR3aa: CSAEAFERVAGEQFF
CDR3nt: TGCAGTGCTGAGGCCTTTGAGAGGGTGGCCGGTGAGCAGTTCTTC

d_gene: -
v_gene: TRBV30
j_gene: TRBJ1-1
abundance: many
CDR3aa: CAWCLGYNTEAFF
CDR3nt: TGTGCCTGGTGTTTGGGGTACAACACTGAAGCTTTCTTT

d_gene: -
v_gene: TRBV4-3
j_gene: TRBJ1-1
abundance: -
CDR3aa: CASSQDQVNTEAFF
CDR3nt: TGCGCCAGCAGCCAAGATCAAGTAAACACTGAAGCTTTCTTT

d_gene: -
v_gene: TRBV27
j_gene: TRBJ1-5
abundance: -
CDR3aa: CASGGTINQPQHF
CDR3nt: TGTGCCAGCGGGGGGACAATAAATCAGCCCCAGCATTTT

d_gene: TRBD1
v_gene: TRBV29-1
j_gene: TRBJ2-5
abundance: few
CDR3aa: CSVEVTHRDRGTQETQYF
CDR3nt: TGCAGCGTTGAAGTCACCCACCGGGACAGGGGGACCCAAGAGACCCAGTACTTC

d_gene: -
v_gene: TRBV27
j_gene: TRBJ2-1
abundance: many
CDR3aa: CASRRAINNEQFF
CDR3nt: TGTGCCAGCAGACGAGCAATTAACAATGAGCAGTTCTTC

d_gene: TRBD1
v_gene: TRBV20-1
j_gene: TRBJ2-7
abundance: -
CDR3aa: CSARDRDRGWDEQYF
CDR3nt: TGCAGTGCTAGAGATCGGGACAGGGGCTGGGACGAGCAGTACTTC

d_gene: -
v_gene: TRBV4-2
j_gene: TRBJ2-1
abundance: few
CDR3aa: CASSQEALLLEGAWNEQFF
CDR3nt: TGTGCCAGCAGCCAAGAAGCCCTTTTGTTGGAGGGGGCATGGAATGAGCAGTTCTTC

d_gene: TRBD1
v_gene: TRBV4-1
j_gene: TRBJ1-4
abundance: -
CDR3aa: CASSPMTGGSEKLFF
CDR3nt: TGCGCCAGCAGCCCGATGACAGGGGGTTCGGAAAAACTGTTTTTT

d_gene: -
v_gene: TRBV28
j_gene: TRBJ2-1
abundance: many
CDR3aa: CASSFLVGLGQFF
CDR3nt: TGTGCCAGCAGTTTTCTTGTGGGACTCGGTCAGTTCTTC

d_gene: -
v_gene: TRBV12-3/TRBV12-4
j_gene: TRBJ2-7
abundance: many
CDR3aa: CASSLESSGEQYF
CDR3nt: TGTGCCAGCAGTTTAGAGTCCTCGGGGGAGCAGTACTTC

d_gene: -
v_gene: TRBV5-1
j_gene: TRBJ2-5
abundance: few
CDR3aa: CASSLILGDQETQYF
CDR3nt: TGCGCCAGCAGCCTGATCTTAGGGGATCAAGAGACCCAGTACTTC

d_gene: -
v_gene: TRBV4-2
j_gene: TRBJ1-3
abundance: -
CDR3aa: CASSQGGGGNTIYF
CDR3nt: TGTGCCAGCAGCCAAGGAGGGGGTGGAAACACCATATATTTT

d_gene: TRBD2
v_gene: TRBV19
j_gene: TRBJ2-1
abundance: -
CDR3aa: CASSLTRLALAGEQFF
CDR3nt: TGTGCCAGTAGTTTAACCAGACTAGCACTCGCCGGTGAGCAGTTCTTC

d_gene: -
v_gene: TRBV7-2
j_gene: TRBJ2-3
abundance: many
CDR3aa: CASTPDIGHTDTQYF
CDR3nt: TGTGCCAGCACCCCCGACATCGGACACACAGATACGCAGTATTTT

d_gene: TRBD1
v_gene: TRBV6-1
j_gene: TRBJ2-7
abundance: -
CDR3aa: CASSEGTGVFSYEQYF
CDR3nt: TGTGCCAGCAGTGAAGGGACAGGGGTTTTTTCCTACGAGCAGTACTTC

d_gene: TRBD1
v_gene: TRBV12-3/TRBV12-4
j_gene: TRBJ1-6
abundance: many
CDR3aa: CASSFLGQGNSPLHF
CDR3nt: TGTGCCAGCAGTTTCTTAGGACAGGGGAACTCACCCCTCCACTTT

d_gene: -
v_gene: TRBV7-9
j_gene: TRBJ1-2
abundance: -
CDR3aa: CASSLGEGEVVSYTF
CDR3nt: TGTGCCAGCAGCTTAGGAGAAGGGGAGGTCGTAAGCTACACCTTC

d_gene: -
v_gene: TRBV4-1
j_gene: TRBJ2-2
abundance: few
CDR3aa: CASSLGSDWAGELFF
CDR3nt: TGCGCCAGCAGCCTAGGCAGCGATTGGGCCGGGGAGCTGTTTTTT

d_gene: -
v_gene: TRBV20-1
j_gene: TRBJ1-6
abundance: many
CDR3aa: CSASVRGGSPLHF
CDR3nt: TGCAGTGCTAGTGTCAGGGGTGGGTCACCCCTCCACTTT

d_gene: -
v_gene: TRBV20-1
j_gene: TRBJ1-1
abundance: once
CDR3aa: CSARRSEAFF
CDR3nt: TGCAGTGCTAGACGGTCTGAAGCTTTCTTT

d_gene: -
v_gene: TRBV5-6
j_gene: TRBJ2-1
abundance: -
CDR3aa: CASSLQVSPTDEQFF
CDR3nt: TGTGCCAGCAGCTTGCAGGTATCCCCTACCGATGAGCAGTTCTTC

d_gene: -
v_gene: TRBV10-3
j_gene: TRBJ1-1
abundance: many
CDR3aa: CAIGQNTEAFF
CDR3nt: TGTGCCATCGGGCAGAACACTGAAGCTTTCTTT

d_gene: -
v_gene: TRBV18
j_gene: TRBJ1-1
abundance: few
CDR3aa: CASSPQTLRIAEAFF
CDR3nt: TGTGCCAGCTCACCCCAAACCCTTAGGATCGCTGAAGCTTTCTTT

d_gene: TRBD2
v_gene: TRBV2
j_gene: TRBJ2-3
abundance: many
CDR3aa: CASSASPGRQPSTDTQYF
CDR3nt: TGTGCCAGCAGTGCGTCTCCCGGGAGGCAGCCTAGCACAGATACGCAGTATTTT

d_gene: TRBD2
v_gene: TRBV2
j_gene: TRBJ2-1
abundance: many
CDR3aa: CASRGLAEKVGYEQFF
CDR3nt: TGTGCCAGCAGGGGACTAGCGGAAAAGGTGGGCTATGAGCAGTTCTTC

d_gene: -
v_gene: TRBV5-1
j_gene: TRBJ2-2
abundance: -
CDR3aa: CASSLIGDSGELFF
CDR3nt: TGCGCCAGCAGCTTGATCGGGGATTCGGGGGAGCTGTTTTTT

d_gene: -
v_gene: TRBV4-3
j_gene: TRBJ2-3
abundance: -
CDR3aa: CASSQVWTSTDTQYF
CDR3nt: TGCGCCAGCAGCCAAGTTTGGACTAGCACAGATACGCAGTATTTT

d_gene: -
v_gene: TRBV12-3/TRBV12-4
j_gene: TRBJ1-1
abundance: many
CDR3aa: CASMVGGGPNTEAFF
CDR3nt: TGTGCCAGCATGGTAGGGGGGGGCCCGAACACTGAAGCTTTCTTT

d_gene: -
v_gene: TRBV20-1
j_gene: TRBJ2-5
abundance: many
CDR3aa: CSARDWRNNEETQYF
CDR3nt: TGCAGTGCTAGAGATTGGAGGAATAACGAAGAGACCCAGTACTTC

d_gene: TRBD1
v_gene: TRBV20-1
j_gene: TRBJ1-5
abundance: few
CDR3aa: CSARDGAGGDQPQHF
CDR3nt: TGCAGTGCTAGAGATGGCGCAGGGGGCGATCAGCCCCAGCATTTT

d_gene: -
v_gene: TRBV4-2
j_gene: TRBJ2-7
abundance: -
CDR3aa: CASSQGGQGYEQYF
CDR3nt: TGTGCCAGCAGCCAAGGGGGGCAGGGTTACGAGCAGTACTTC

d_gene: -
v_gene: TRBV6-1
j_gene: TRBJ1-5
abundance: many
CDR3aa: CASSRQASNQPQHF
CDR3nt: TGTGCCAGCAGTAGGCAGGCTAGCAATCAGCCCCAGCATTTT

d_gene: -
v_gene: TRBV9
j_gene: TRBJ1-1
abundance: -
CDR3aa: CASSVLGGGDTEAFF
CDR3nt: TGTGCCAGCAGCGTACTCGGGGGAGGGGACACTGAAGCTTTCTTT

d_gene: -
v_gene: TRBV5-4
j_gene: TRBJ2-2
abundance: many
CDR3aa: CASSFGTQNTGELFF
CDR3nt: TGTGCCAGCAGCTTCGGGACACAGAACACCGGGGAGCTGTTTTTT